The 10 T cell receptor beta chains below were found in one sample sequenced in a study of blood T cell repertoires in COVID-19. Here immunoSEQ multiplex PCR was the method, and the copy in TCRdb shows in-frame clones only, minus some. Among 250,000 to 350,000 clones listed, roughly 90% were seen once. The sequenced sample consisted of PBMCs or T cells enriched from blood (not recorded which). The receptor source for this set is a woman aged 18-30 years with acute COVID-19.

Only one count was recorded for this clone. V gene TRBV4-1 combines with J gene TRBJ2-7, with D possibly TRBD1 on 5 matching bases. Germline lookup yields CDR1 MGHRA and CDR2 YSYEKL. V was shortened by 3 bases and J by 4 bases, with 22 bases between the two germline ends. The CDR3 totals 17 residues. The CDR3: CASSHPPVQGWEYEQYF. CDR3 bases: TGCGCCAGCAGCCATCCCCCCGTGCAGGGTTGGGAATACGAGCAGTACTTC.

The chain combines TRBV18 with TRBJ2-1; TRBD2 might be the D (6 bases). V was cut by 2 bases and J by 4 bases, with 9 bases left in between. The CDR3 runs 14 residues. Germline loops: CDR1 KGHSH, CDR2 LQKENI. CDR3 coding DNA: TGTGCCAGCTCACCAGGGGGGAGGTACAATGAGCAGTTCTTC. Translation gives CASSPGGRYNEQFF.

J is TRBJ1-3 and V is TRBV5-4; 7 nucleotides agree with TRBD1. The CDR3 consists of 16 residues. Germline-derived CDR1 and CDR2 are SGHNT and YYREEE (reference sequence). The V and J ends lost 0 bases and 3 bases, in that order; junction bases with no gene match: 6. The CDR3 is CASSLGRGNYGNTIYF. CDR3 sequence (DNA): TGTGCCAGCAGCTTGGGCAGGGGGAATTATGGAAACACCATATATTTT.

This clone was detected once. The chain couples TRBV7-8 to TRBJ1-5, with 7 bases that match TRBD1. Germline CDR1 SGHVS, CDR2 FQNEAQ. CDR3 length: 16 residues. Germline trimming cut 4 bases from V and 2 bases from J; bases unmatched to any gene: 8. CDR3 sequence (DNA): TGTGCCAGCAGCTACGCCTCCACAGGGGGCAATCAGCCCCAGCATTTT. This encodes CASSYASTGGNQPQHF.

This rearrangement joins TRBV7-2 to TRBJ2-3, with 9 bases that match TRBD2. The trim removed 0 bases at V and 5 bases at J, leaving 12 bases unmatched. The germline V gene has CDR1 SGHTA and CDR2 FQGNSA. The CDR3 extends over 18 amino acids. The CDR3 DNA follows: TGTGCCAGCAGCTTAGCGGCGGGCTTAGCGGGAGCAGTAGATACGCAGTATTTT. Protein product: CASSLAAGLAGAVDTQYF.

The rearrangement links TRBV27 to TRBJ2-7, with 8 bases lining up with TRBD2. Germline CDR1 is MNHEY and CDR2 is SMNVEV (reference sequence). The ends lost 6 bases at V and 1 base at J; junction bases unmatched: 11. The CDR3 loop spans 16 amino acids. CDR3 protein: CASSYKLAELSYEQYF. The CDR3 nucleotides read TGTGCCAGCAGCTATAAACTAGCGGAGCTTTCCTACGAGCAGTACTTC.

The V gene is TRBV5-4, the J gene TRBJ2-1, with 7 positions matching TRBD2. In germline, CDR1 is SGHNT, CDR2 YYREEE (reference sequence). Trimming at V came to 0 bases and at J to 8 bases, leaving 11 bases not matched to a gene. CDR3 size: 16 residues. CDR3 residues: CASSLEVGEGRDEQFF. In DNA form, the CDR3 reads TGTGCCAGCAGCTTGGAGGTCGGGGAGGGTCGAGATGAGCAGTTCTTC.

This chain joins TRBV4-2 and TRBJ2-1, with D perhaps TRBD2 (6 bases). Germline CDR1 LGHNA, CDR2 YNFKEQ. Between the trimmed V and J ends, which lost 1 base and 8 bases, there was a span of 12 bases. The CDR3 runs 14 residues. CDR3 bases: TGTGCCAGCAGCCAAGTAGGGAGGTCAGATGAGCAGTTCTTC. Translated, it gives CASSQVGRSDEQFF.

The chain combines TRBV29-1 with TRBJ1-1; 7 nucleotides match TRBD1. This CDR3 spans 14 amino acids. CDR1 is SQVTM, CDR2 ANQGSEA, per germline. V was clipped by 5 bases and J by 2 bases; unmatched bases: 8. The CDR3 DNA reads TGCAGCGTTTGCCCTGACAGGGAAAACACTGAAGCTTTCTTT. It encodes CSVCPDRENTEAFF. Together with reference TRBV29-1 and TRBJ1-1, the CDR3 gives the full variable domain: SAVISQKPSRDICQRGTSLTIQCQVDSQVTMMFWYRQQPGQSLTLIATANQGSEATYESGFVIDKFPISRPNLTFSTLTVSNMSPEDSSIYLCSVCPDRENTEAFFGQGTRLTVV.

This chain uses TRBV27 with TRBJ2-3; tentatively, D is TRBD2 (6 bases). This CDR3 spans 15 amino acids. V was trimmed by 5 bases and J by 0 bases, leaving 12 bases between them. The V gene's germline CDR1 is MNHEY and CDR2 SMNVEV (reference sequence). The chain's CDR3 is CASSPATRSTDTQYF. CDR3 bases: TGTGCCAGCAGTCCCGCGACTAGAAGCACAGATACGCAGTATTTT.